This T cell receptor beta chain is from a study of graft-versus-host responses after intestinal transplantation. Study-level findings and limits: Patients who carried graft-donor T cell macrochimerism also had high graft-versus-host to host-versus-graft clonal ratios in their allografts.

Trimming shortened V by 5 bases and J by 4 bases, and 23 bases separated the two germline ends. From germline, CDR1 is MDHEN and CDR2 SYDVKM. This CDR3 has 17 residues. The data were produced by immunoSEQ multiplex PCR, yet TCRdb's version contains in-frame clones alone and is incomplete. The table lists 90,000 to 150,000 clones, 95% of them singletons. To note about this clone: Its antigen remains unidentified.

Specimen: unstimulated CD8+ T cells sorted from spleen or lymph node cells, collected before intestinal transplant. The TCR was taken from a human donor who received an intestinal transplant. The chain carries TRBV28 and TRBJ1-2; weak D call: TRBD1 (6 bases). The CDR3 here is CASSTTEIGRGPYGYTF. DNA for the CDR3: TGTGCCAGCAGTACCACGGAGATTGGCAGGGGACCCTATGGCTACACCTTC.